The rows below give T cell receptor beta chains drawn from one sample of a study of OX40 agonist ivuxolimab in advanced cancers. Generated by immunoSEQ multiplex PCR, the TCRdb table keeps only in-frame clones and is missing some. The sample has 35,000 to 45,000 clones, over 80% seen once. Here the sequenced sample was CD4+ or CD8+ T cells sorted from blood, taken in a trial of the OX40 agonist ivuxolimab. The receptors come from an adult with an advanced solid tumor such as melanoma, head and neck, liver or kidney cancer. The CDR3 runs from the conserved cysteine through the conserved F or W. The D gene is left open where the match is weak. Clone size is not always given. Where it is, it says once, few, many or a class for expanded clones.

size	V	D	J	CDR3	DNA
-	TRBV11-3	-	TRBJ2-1	CASSLGGQAYNEQFF	TGTGCCAGCAGCTTAGGGGGTCAGGCATACAATGAGCAGTTCTTC
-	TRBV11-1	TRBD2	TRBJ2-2	CASSLQPSGRIGELFF	TGTGCCAGCAGCTTACAGCCTAGCGGGAGAATCGGGGAGCTGTTTTTT
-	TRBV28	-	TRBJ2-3	CASSLRATQDTQYF	TGTGCCAGCAGTTTAAGAGCGACACAAGATACGCAGTATTTT
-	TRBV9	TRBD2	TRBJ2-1	CASSVEGTSIYEQFF	TGTGCCAGCAGCGTAGAAGGGACTAGTATCTATGAGCAGTTCTTC
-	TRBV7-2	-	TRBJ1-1	CASSLTEAFF	TGTGCCAGCAGCTTAACTGAAGCTTTCTTT
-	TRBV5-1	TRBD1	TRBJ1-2	CASSLVLAGGAYGYTF	TGCGCCAGCAGCTTGGTGTTGGCAGGGGGCGCTTATGGCTACACCTTC
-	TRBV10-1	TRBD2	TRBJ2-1	CASSDRASGYNEQFF	TGCGCCAGCAGTGATCGGGCTAGCGGGTACAATGAGCAGTTCTTC
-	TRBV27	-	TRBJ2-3	CASSLGPPDTQYF	TGTGCCAGCAGTCTAGGCCCCCCGGATACGCAGTATTTT
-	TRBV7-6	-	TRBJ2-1	CASSTYGPEQFF	TGTGCCAGCAGCACATATGGCCCTGAGCAGTTCTTC
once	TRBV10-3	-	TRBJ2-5	CAISEGSIRETQYF	TGTGCCATCAGTGAGGGGAGTATCAGAGAGACCCAGTACTTC
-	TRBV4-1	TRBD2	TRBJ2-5	CASSQSSGGGAQYF	TGCGCCAGCAGCCAATCTAGCGGGGGCGGAGCCCAGTACTTC
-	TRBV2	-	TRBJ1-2	CASSEYRAYGYTF	TGTGCCAGCAGTGAATACCGGGCCTATGGCTACACCTTC
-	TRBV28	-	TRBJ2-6	CASRKDSLDGSGANVLTF	TGTGCCAGCAGGAAGGACAGTCTGGACGGCTCTGGGGCCAACGTCCTGACTTTC
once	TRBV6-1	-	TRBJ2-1	CASSEAHYNEQFF	TGTGCCAGCAGTGAAGCCCACTACAATGAGCAGTTCTTC
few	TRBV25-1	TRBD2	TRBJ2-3	CASSEGKLAGGGDTQYF	TGTGCCAGCAGTGAGGGAAAACTAGCGGGAGGTGGAGATACGCAGTATTTT
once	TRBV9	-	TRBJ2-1	CASSATNRGGYNEQFF	TGTGCCAGCAGCGCCACGAACCGGGGAGGATACAATGAGCAGTTCTTC
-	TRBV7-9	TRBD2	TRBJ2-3	CASSSRGSGKADTQYF	TGTGCCAGCAGCTCAAGAGGTAGCGGGAAAGCAGATACGCAGTATTTT
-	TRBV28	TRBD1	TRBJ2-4	CASSPQGQGFLHEAKNIQYF	TGTGCCAGCAGTCCTCAAGGACAGGGTTTTCTCCATGAAGCCAAAAACATTCAGTACTTC
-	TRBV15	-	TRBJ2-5	CATSRPDTSQETQYF	TGTGCCACCAGCAGACCCGACACGTCCCAAGAGACCCAGTACTTC
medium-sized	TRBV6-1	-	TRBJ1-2	CASREDGYTF	TGTGCCAGCAGGGAGGATGGCTACACCTTC
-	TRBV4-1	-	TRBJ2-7	CASSRRKEPYEQYF	TGCGCCAGCAGCCGGCGGAAGGAGCCCTACGAGCAGTACTTC
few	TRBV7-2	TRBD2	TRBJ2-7	CASSLGGGVSSGRSYEQYF	TGTGCCAGCAGCCTAGGTGGGGGCGTTAGTAGCGGGAGGTCCTACGAGCAGTACTTC
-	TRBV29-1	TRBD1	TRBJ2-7	CSVGTGGFEQYF	TGCAGCGTGGGGACAGGGGGCTTCGAGCAGTACTTC
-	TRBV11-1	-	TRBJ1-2	CASSPQRAHLGYGYTF	TGTGCCAGCAGCCCTCAGAGAGCCCATTTGGGCTATGGCTACACCTTC
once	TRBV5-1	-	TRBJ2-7	CASSFDGHSSYEQYF	TGCGCCAGCAGCTTCGATGGCCATAGCTCCTACGAGCAGTACTTC
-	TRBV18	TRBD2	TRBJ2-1	CASSSSGIRFF	TGTGCCAGCTCATCTAGCGGGATTAGGTTCTTC
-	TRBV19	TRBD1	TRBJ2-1	CASSPPGQYNEQFF	TGTGCCAGTAGTCCGCCGGGACAGTACAATGAGCAGTTCTTC
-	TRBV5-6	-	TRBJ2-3	CASSYSGTDTQYF	TGTGCCAGCAGCTATAGCGGCACAGATACGCAGTATTTT
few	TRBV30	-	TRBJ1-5	CAWGLSGGGGNQPQHF	TGTGCCTGGGGACTGTCGGGGGGCGGAGGCAATCAGCCCCAGCATTTT
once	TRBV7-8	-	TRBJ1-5	CASSSSAGEGPQHF	TGTGCCAGCAGCTCCTCCGCGGGGGAAGGGCCCCAGCATTTT
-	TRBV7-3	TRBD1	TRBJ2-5	CASSLTGLEETQYF	TGTGCCAGCAGCTTGACAGGGTTAGAAGAGACCCAGTACTTC
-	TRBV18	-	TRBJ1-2	CASSQGFNYGYTF	TGTGCCAGCTCACAAGGCTTTAACTATGGCTACACCTTC
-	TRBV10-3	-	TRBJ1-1	CAISDNRGQNTEAFF	TGTGCCATCAGTGATAATAGGGGACAGAACACTGAAGCTTTCTTT
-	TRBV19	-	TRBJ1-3	CASRPQVSPTGNTIYF	TGTGCCAGTAGACCTCAGGTTTCCCCTACTGGAAACACCATATATTTT
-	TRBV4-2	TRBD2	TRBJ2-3	CASSRPGLVPSTDTQYF	TGTGCCAGCAGCCGACCGGGACTAGTACCGTCCACAGATACGCAGTATTTT
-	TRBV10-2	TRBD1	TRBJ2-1	CARNRGLHRNEQFF	TGCGCCAGGAATAGGGGGCTTCATAGGAATGAGCAGTTCTTC
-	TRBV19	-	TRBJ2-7	CASSIRVLGSTYEQYF	TGTGCCAGTAGTATAAGGGTACTAGGGAGCACCTACGAGCAGTACTTC
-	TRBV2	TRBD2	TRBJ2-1	CASIYRLAGAPLHNEQFF	TGTGCCAGCATTTATCGACTAGCGGGAGCCCCTTTACACAATGAGCAGTTCTTC
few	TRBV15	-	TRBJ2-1	CATSRARYNEQFF	TGTGCCACCAGCAGAGCCCGATACAATGAGCAGTTCTTC
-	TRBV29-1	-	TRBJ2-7	CSVVAGRSYEQYF	TGCAGCGTTGTCGCGGGAAGGTCCTACGAGCAGTACTTC
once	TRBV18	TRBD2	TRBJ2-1	CASSPPRLAPSSYNEQFF	TGTGCCAGCTCACCACCTCGACTAGCCCCTAGCTCCTACAATGAGCAGTTCTTC
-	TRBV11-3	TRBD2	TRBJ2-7	CASSPRGGLTSYEQYF	TGTGCCAGCAGCCCCCGGGGGGGCCTTACCTCCTACGAGCAGTACTTC
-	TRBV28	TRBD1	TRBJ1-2	CASHDRGLNGYTF	TGTGCCAGCCACGACAGGGGGTTGAATGGCTACACCTTC
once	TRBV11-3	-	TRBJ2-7	CASRLGSYEQYF	TGTGCCAGCAGACTAGGCTCCTACGAGCAGTACTTC